This T cell receptor (beta chain) was identified in a study of cytomegalovirus exposure and HLA in healthy donors. Study-level background: A prior study identified 117 million unique TCR beta sequences from 200 million or so T cells. Overall study results and limits: Prior analysis indicated that the majority of TCR beta V segments exhibited productivity approximately 87% or approximately 30% of the time. A highly shared variant cluster was judged a likely technical artifact.

PCR primers comprised 60 Vbeta and 13 Jbeta primers. Repertoires were generated with immunoSEQ multiplex PCR, while TCRdb's copy carries only in-frame clones and drops some. The data contain 120,000 or so clones, roughly four fifths of them singletons. V was cut by 1 base and J by 1 base, with 10 bases left in between. Germline lookup yields CDR1 LGHNT and CDR2 FRNRAP. This CDR3 has 16 amino acids. This clone was found a few times. Its target is not known. Donors consisted of healthy bone marrow donors. Material: PBMCs. This chain joins TRBV12-5 and TRBJ2-2, with D possibly TRBD1 on 6 matching bases. The receptor comes from a man aged 18 to 29 in good health and CMV-seronegative. This CDR3 is CASGLAGALNTGELFF. The CDR3 DNA is TGTGCTAGTGGTTTGGCAGGGGCCCTGAACACCGGGGAGCTGTTTTTT.